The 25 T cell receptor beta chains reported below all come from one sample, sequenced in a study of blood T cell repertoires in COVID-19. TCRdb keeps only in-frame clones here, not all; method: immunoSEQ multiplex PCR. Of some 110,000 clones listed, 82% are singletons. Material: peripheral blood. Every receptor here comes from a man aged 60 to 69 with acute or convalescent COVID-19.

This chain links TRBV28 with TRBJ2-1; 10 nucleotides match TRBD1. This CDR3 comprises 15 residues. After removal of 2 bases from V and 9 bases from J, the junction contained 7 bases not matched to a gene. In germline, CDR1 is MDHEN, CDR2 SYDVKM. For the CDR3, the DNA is TGTGCCAGCAGTTTACCGGGACAGGGGTCTGGTGAGCAGTTCTTC. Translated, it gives CASSLPGQGSGEQFF.

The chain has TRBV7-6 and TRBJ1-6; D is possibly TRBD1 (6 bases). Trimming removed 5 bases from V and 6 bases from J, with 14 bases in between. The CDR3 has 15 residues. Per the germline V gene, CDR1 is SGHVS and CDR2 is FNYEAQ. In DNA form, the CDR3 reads TGTGCCAGCAGCATCGGACAGTCTTTTAATTCACCCCTCCACTTT. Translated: CASSIGQSFNSPLHF.

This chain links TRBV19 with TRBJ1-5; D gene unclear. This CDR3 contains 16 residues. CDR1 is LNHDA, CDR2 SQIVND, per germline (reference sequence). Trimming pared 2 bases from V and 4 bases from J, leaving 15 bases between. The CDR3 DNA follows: TGTGCCAGTAGTATATTAGGGCAGGTAGCGAATCAGCCCCAGCATTTT. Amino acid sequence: CASSILGQVANQPQHF. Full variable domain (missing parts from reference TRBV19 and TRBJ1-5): DGGITQSPKYLFRKEGQNVTLSCEQNLNHDAMYWYRQDPGQGLRLIYYSQIVNDFQKGDIAEGYSVSREKKESFPLTVTSAQKNPTAFYLCASSILGQVANQPQHFGDGTRLSIL.

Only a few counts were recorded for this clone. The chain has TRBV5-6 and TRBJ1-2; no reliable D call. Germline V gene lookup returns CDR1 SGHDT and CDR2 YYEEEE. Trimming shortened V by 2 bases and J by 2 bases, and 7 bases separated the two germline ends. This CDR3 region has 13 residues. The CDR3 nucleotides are TGTGCCAGCAGCTTTGGAGCAAACTATGGCTACACCTTC. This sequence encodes CASSFGANYGYTF.

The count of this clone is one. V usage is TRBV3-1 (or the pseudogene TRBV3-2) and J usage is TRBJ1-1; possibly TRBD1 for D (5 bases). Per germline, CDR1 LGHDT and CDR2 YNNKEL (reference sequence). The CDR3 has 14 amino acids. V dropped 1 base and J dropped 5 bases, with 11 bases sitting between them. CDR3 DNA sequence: TGTGCCAGCAGCCAAGGACAGTCCGGTACTGAAGCTTTCTTT. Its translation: CASSQGQSGTEAFF.

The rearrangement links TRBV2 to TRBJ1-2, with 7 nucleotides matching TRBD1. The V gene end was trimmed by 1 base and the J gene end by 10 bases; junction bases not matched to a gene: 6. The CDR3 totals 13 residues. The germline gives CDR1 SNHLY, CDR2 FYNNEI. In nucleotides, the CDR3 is TGTGCCAGCAGTGAAGGGGACAGTCGTGTCTACACCTTC. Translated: CASSEGDSRVYTF.

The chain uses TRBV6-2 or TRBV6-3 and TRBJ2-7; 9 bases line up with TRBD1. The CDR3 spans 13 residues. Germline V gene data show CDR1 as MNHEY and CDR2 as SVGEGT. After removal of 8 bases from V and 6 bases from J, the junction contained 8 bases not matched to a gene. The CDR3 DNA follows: TGTGCCAGCGGCCGGGACAGGGTAACCGAGCAGTACTTC. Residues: CASGRDRVTEQYF.

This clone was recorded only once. DNA for the CDR3: TGTGCCAGCAGCCCCGCTCGTGGGCTCCCTGAGCCCCAGCATTTT. Residues: CASSPARGLPEPQHF. This sequence joins TRBV3-1 (or the pseudogene TRBV3-2) and TRBJ1-5, with D uncertain. The CDR3 totals 15 residues. Between the trimmed V and J ends, which lost 4 bases and 8 bases, there was a span of 18 bases. Germline V gene lookup returns CDR1 LGHDT and CDR2 YNNKEL (reference sequence).

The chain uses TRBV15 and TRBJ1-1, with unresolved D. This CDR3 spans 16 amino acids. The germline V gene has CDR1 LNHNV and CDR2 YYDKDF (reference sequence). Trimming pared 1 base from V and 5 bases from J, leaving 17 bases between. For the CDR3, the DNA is TGTGCCACCAGCAGAGGACCCCTCGGGGTCGGTACTGAAGCTTTCTTT. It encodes CATSRGPLGVGTEAFF.

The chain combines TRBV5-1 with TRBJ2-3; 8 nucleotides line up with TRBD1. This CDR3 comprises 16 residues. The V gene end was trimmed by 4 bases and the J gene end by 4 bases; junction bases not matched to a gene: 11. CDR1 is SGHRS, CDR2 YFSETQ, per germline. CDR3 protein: CASSPPLDRVADTQYF. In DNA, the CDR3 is TGCGCCAGCAGCCCTCCCCTGGACAGGGTGGCAGATACGCAGTATTTT.

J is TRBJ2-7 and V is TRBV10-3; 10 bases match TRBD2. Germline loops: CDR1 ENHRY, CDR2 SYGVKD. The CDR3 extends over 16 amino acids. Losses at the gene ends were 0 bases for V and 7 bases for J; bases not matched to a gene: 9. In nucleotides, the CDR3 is TGTGCCATCAGTGAGTCTCCTAGCGGGGGATTTGGGGAGCAGTACTTC. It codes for CAISESPSGGFGEQYF.

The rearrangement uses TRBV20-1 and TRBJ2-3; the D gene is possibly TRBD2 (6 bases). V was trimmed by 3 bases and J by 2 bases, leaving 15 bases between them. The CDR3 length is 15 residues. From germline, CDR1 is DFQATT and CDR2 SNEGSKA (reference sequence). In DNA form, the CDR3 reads TGCAGTGCTAGTGGCGCTGCGGGGTACACAGATACGCAGTATTTT. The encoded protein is CSASGAAGYTDTQYF.

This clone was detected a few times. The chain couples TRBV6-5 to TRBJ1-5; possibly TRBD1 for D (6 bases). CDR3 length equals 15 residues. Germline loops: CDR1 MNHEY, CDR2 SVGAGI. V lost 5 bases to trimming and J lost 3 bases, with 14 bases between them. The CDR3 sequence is CASSPSQGTNQPQHF. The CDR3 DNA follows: TGTGCCAGCAGTCCCTCTCAGGGGACCAATCAGCCCCAGCATTTT.

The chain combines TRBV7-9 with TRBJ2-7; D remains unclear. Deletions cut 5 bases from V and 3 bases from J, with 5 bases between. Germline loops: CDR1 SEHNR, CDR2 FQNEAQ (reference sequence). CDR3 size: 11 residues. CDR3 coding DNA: TGTGCCAGCAGCCTTAACTACGAGCAGTACTTC. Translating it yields CASSLNYEQYF. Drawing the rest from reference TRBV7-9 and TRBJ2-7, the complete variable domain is DTGVSQNPRHKITKRGQNVTFRCDPISEHNRLYWYRQTLGQGPEFLTYFQNEAQLEKSRLLSDRFSAERPKGSFSTLEIQRTEQGDSAMYLCASSLNYEQYFGPGTRLTVT.

The CDR3 protein is CASSPGQNNEQFF. CDR3 coding DNA: TGTGCCAGCTCCCCGGGACAAAACAATGAGCAGTTCTTC. This rearrangement joins TRBV18 to TRBJ2-1; D may be TRBD1 (6 bases). CDR3 length equals 13 residues. Germline V CDR1 and CDR2: KGHSH, LQKENI. The ends were cut back, 6 bases at V and 5 bases at J, with 11 bases in the middle.

The CDR3, as DNA: TGTGCTAGTGGTTTGGGCGGATCTCAGCCCCAGCATTTT. Translating it yields CASGLGGSQPQHF. The rearrangement joins TRBV12-5 to TRBJ1-5; D ambiguous. With 1 base removed from V and 6 bases from J, the gap between germline ends came to 7 bases. The CDR3 has 13 residues. CDR1 LGHNT and CDR2 FRNRAP come from the germline V gene.

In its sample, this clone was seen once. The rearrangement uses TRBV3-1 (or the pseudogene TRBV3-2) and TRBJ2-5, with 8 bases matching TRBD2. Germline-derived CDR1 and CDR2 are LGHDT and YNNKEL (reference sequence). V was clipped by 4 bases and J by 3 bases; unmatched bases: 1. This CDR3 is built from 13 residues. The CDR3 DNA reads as TGTGCCAGCAGCCTTAGCGGGAAAGAGACCCAGTACTTC. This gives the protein CASSLSGKETQYF.

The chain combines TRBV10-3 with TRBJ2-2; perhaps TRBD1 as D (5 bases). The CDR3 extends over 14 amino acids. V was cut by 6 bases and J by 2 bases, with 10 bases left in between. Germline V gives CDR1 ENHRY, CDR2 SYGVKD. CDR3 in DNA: TGTGCCATCAGCCGAGACAGCAACACCGGGGAGCTGTTTTTT. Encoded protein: CAISRDSNTGELFF.

CDR3 residues: CAWTPGSDTQYF. The CDR3 nucleotides read TGTGCCTGGACCCCCGGGAGCGATACGCAGTATTTT. V and J are TRBV30 and TRBJ2-3; tentative D call: TRBD2 (6 bases). Trimming cost V 4 bases and J 6 bases, with 11 bases left between them. Germline CDR1 GTSNPN, CDR2 SVGIG (reference sequence). CDR3 size: 12 residues.

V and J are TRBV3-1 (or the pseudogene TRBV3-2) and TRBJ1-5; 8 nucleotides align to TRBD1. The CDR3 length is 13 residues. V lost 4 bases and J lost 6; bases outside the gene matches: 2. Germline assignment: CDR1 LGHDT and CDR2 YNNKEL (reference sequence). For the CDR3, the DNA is TGTGCCAGCAGCCTTGGGACAGGTCAGCCCCAGCATTTT. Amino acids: CASSLGTGQPQHF.

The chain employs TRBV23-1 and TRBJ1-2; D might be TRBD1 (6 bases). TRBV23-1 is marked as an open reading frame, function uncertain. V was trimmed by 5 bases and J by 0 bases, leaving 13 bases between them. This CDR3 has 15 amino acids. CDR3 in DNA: TGCGCCAGCAGTAAACAGGGCCGGACTAACTATGGCTACACCTTC. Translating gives CASSKQGRTNYGYTF.

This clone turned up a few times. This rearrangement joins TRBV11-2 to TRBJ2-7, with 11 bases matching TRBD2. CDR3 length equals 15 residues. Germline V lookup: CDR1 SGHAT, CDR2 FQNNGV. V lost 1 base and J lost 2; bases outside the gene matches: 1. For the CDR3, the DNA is TGTGCCAGCAGCTTAGTAGCGGGAGGGACCTACGAGCAGTACTTC. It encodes CASSLVAGGTYEQYF.

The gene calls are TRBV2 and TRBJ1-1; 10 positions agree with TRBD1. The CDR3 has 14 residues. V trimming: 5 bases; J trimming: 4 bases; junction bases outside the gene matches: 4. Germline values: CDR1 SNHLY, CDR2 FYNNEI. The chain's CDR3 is CASSSGTGVTEAFF. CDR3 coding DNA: TGTGCCAGCAGTTCCGGGACAGGGGTCACTGAAGCTTTCTTT.

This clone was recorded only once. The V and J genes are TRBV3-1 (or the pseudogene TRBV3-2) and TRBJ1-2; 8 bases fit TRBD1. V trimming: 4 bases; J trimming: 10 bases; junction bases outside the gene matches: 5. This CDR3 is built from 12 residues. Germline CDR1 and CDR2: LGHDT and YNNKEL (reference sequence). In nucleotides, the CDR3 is TGTGCCAGCAGCCTCCGGGACAGGTACTACACCTTC. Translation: CASSLRDRYYTF.

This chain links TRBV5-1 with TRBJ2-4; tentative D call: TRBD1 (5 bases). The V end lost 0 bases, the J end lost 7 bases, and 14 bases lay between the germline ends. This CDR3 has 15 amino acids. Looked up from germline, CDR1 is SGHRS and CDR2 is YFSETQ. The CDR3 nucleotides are TGCGCCAGCAGCTTGGGAGCCAGTGGGGCCAACATTCAGTACTTC. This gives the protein CASSLGASGANIQYF. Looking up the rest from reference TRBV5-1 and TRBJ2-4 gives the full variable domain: KAGVTQTPRYLIKTRGQQVTLSCSPISGHRSVSWYQQTPGQGLQFLFEYFSETQRNKGNFPGRFSGRQFSNSRSEMNVSTLELGDSALYLCASSLGASGANIQYFGAGTRLSVL.